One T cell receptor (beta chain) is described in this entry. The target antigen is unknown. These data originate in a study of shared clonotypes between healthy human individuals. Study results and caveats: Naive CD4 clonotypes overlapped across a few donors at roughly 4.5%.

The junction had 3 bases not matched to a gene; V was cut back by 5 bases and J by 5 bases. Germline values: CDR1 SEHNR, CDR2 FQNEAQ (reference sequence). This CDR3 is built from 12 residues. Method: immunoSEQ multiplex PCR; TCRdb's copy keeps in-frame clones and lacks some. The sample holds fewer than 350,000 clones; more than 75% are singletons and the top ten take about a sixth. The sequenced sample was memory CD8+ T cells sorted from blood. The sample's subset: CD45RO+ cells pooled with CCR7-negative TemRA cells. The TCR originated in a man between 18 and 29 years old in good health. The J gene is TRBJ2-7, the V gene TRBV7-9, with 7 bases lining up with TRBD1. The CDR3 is CASSQTGNEQYF. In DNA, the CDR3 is TGTGCCAGCAGCCAGACAGGGAACGAGCAGTACTTC.